This is a list of T cell receptor beta chains from one sample in a study of blood T cell repertoires in COVID-19. The repertoire was sequenced with immunoSEQ multiplex PCR; TCRdb's copy has only in-frame clones and lacks some. The table shows approximately 160,000 clones, with about four fifths occurring only once. Sequencing was performed on peripheral blood. Receptors originate from a man between 60 and 75 years old with active or convalescent COVID-19. Both conserved end residues are part of each CDR3. The order of the fields is D gene, V gene, CDR3 protein. A D gene is named only where the DNA matches it firmly.

>TRBD1|TRBV5-8
CASSSGQPWGEAFF
>TRBD1|TRBV7-9
CASSTTGGQETQYF
>NA|TRBV6-1
CASRERLLGAGEKLFF
>NA|TRBV6-5
CASSYPSPGELFF
>TRBD1|TRBV13
CASSLGWDRGQETQYF
>TRBD2|TRBV7-9
CASSPPGTSQQTQYF
>NA|TRBV6-1
CASSEARVFGETQYF
>NA|TRBV4-1
CASSPGGNQETQYF
>TRBD2|TRBV27
CASSLSSGGNTQYF
>NA|TRBV7-2
CASSPGTMNNQPQHF
>TRBD2|TRBV6-5
CASTTSDETQYF
>NA|TRBV5-1
CASSWGGPRVVEQFF
>NA|TRBV5-5
CASSFRQGPLYGYTF
>NA|TRBV7-9
CASSLGQGGSYNEQFF
>NA|TRBV5-1
CASSLTSSNTGELFF
>TRBD1|TRBV6-1
CASNEGPTGAYTDTQYF
>NA|TRBV27
CASSFSGGRLWETQYF